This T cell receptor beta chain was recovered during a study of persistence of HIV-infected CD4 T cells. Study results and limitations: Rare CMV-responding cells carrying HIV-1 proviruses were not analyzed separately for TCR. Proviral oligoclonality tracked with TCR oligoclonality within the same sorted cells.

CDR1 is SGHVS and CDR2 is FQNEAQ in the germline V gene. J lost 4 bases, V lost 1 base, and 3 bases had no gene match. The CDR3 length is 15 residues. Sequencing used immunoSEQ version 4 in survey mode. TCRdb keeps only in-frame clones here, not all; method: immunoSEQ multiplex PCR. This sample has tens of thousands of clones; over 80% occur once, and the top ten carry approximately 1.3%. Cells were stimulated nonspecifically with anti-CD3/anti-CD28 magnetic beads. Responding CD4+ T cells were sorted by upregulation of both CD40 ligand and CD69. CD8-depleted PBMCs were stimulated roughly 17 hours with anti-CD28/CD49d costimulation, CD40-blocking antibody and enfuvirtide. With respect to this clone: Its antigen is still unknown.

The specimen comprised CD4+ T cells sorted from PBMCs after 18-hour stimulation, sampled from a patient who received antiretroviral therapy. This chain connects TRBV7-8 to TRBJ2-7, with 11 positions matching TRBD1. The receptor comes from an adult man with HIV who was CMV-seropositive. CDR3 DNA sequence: TGTGCCAGCAGCTTAGAGGGACAGGGGGAATACGAGCAGTACTTC. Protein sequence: CASSLEGQGEYEQYF.